The clone carrying this T cell receptor beta chain was recorded only once. This sample was taken from a study of blood T cell repertoires in COVID-19. Study overall: Specimens from acute and convalescent COVID-19 originated in the United States, Italy and Spain. PBMCs, B-cell-depleted T cells, or T cells were the source of the cDNA or gDNA that made up the material.

In the authors' workflow: Quantification of nucleated cells was approximated via reference gene primer amplification. Measured with immunoSEQ multiplex PCR; TCRdb has only the in-frame clones, and not every one. D and trimming were read from the DNA, whereas the V and J calls and clone size are those reported in that table. The table lists about 50,000 clones, 89% of them singletons. Sequencing was done on a sample of peripheral blood. The TCR comes from a human donor in a cohort sampled during active COVID-19.

The CDR3 DNA is TGTGCCAGCAGCTTCGGGACTAGCGGGGGGGTAGAGACCCAGTACTTC. Its translation is CASSFGTSGGVETQYF. The rearrangement links TRBV7-9 to TRBJ2-5; 16 positions match TRBD2. V lost 3 bases to trimming and J lost 4 bases; unmatched junction nucleotides: 2. This CDR3 is built from 16 residues. Germline V gene lookup returns CDR1 SEHNR and CDR2 FQNEAQ (reference sequence).